What follows are 13 T cell receptor beta chains derived from one specimen sequenced in a study of blood T cell repertoires in COVID-19. TCRdb's copy holds only in-frame clones and misses some; the assay was immunoSEQ multiplex PCR. This sample has around 180,000 clones, with roughly nine tenths found just once. The sample comprised peripheral blood. All receptors derive from a man between 65 and 85 years old with active or convalescent COVID-19.

This clone was recorded only once. The V and J genes are TRBV6-1 and TRBJ2-3, with 10 bases aligning to TRBD1. The germline V gene encodes CDR1 MNHNS and CDR2 SASEGT. The CDR3 loop spans 15 amino acids. V shed 3 bases, J shed 3 bases, and the junction held 3 bases outside the gene matches. The chain's CDR3 is CASSDLGQGTDTQYF. Here the CDR3 DNA reads TGTGCCAGCAGTGATTTGGGACAGGGGACAGATACGCAGTATTTT.

The chain uses TRBV6-5 and TRBJ1-5, with D perhaps TRBD1 (6 bases). CDR1 MNHEY and CDR2 SVGAGI come from the germline V gene. This CDR3 region has 15 residues. Trimming stripped 2 bases from V and 6 bases from J, with 14 bases between. The CDR3 spells CASSYNRDMGQPQHF. The CDR3 nucleotides read TGTGCCAGCAGTTACAACCGGGACATGGGTCAGCCCCAGCATTTT.

The J gene is TRBJ2-5, the V gene TRBV30, with 8 bases that match TRBD2. The CDR3 totals 13 residues. Germline V gives CDR1 GTSNPN, CDR2 SVGIG (reference sequence). Unmatched junction bases numbered 2, after V lost 2 bases and J lost 3 bases. This CDR3 is CAWSSGRKETQYF. In DNA, the CDR3 is TGTGCCTGGAGTAGCGGGAGAAAAGAGACCCAGTACTTC.

V gene TRBV5-4 combines with J gene TRBJ2-3, with 7 bases matching TRBD2. Germline V gene lookup returns CDR1 SGHNT and CDR2 YYREEE (reference sequence). V was pared by 0 bases and J by 8 bases, with 6 bases of the junction left unmatched. CDR3 length: 14 residues. The CDR3 here is CASSLVGASGTQYF. The CDR3 DNA is TGTGCCAGCAGCTTGGTCGGGGCTAGCGGTACGCAGTATTTT.

This sequence joins TRBV19 and TRBJ1-2; 9 bases are shared with TRBD1. This CDR3 comprises 17 residues. V lost 2 bases, J lost 7 bases, and 14 bases stayed unmatched. The germline V gene encodes CDR1 LNHDA and CDR2 SQIVND (reference sequence). The CDR3 DNA follows: TGTGCCAGTAGTATAAAGGCCGGGACAGGGATGGTGCGTGGCTACACCTTC. It is translated as CASSIKAGTGMVRGYTF.

The rearrangement uses TRBV19 and TRBJ1-6, with TRBD1 as a possible D gene (5 bases). The V end lost 4 bases, the J end lost 8 bases, and 9 bases lay between the germline ends. The germline CDR1 and CDR2 sequences are LNHDA and SQIVND (reference sequence). The CDR3 extends over 13 amino acids. The DNA of the CDR3 is TGTGCCAGTAGTAGGGGCGGTGATTCACCCCTCCACTTT. This codes for CASSRGGDSPLHF.

This clone appeared a single time. The chain employs TRBV11-2 and TRBJ1-5; 8 bases line up with TRBD1. This CDR3 is built from 15 residues. The V segment lost 3 bases and the J segment 6 bases; nucleotides outside the gene matches: 7. Germline V gene sequence: CDR1 SGHAT, CDR2 FQNNGV. CDR3 amino acids: CASSFGQGLGQPQHF. The DNA of the CDR3 is TGTGCCAGCAGCTTCGGACAGGGCCTGGGTCAGCCCCAGCATTTT.

This sequence joins TRBV29-1 and TRBJ1-1; possibly TRBD1 for D (6 bases). V lost 6 bases to trimming and J lost 1 base, with 12 bases between them. Germline loops: CDR1 SQVTM, CDR2 ANQGSEA. CDR3 length equals 13 residues. CDR3 protein: CSVQGQPNTEAFF. DNA of the CDR3: TGCAGCGTGCAAGGACAGCCGAACACTGAAGCTTTCTTT.

CDR3 coding DNA: TGTGCCACCAGTGGGACTAGCGACGAAGAGACCCAGTACTTC. It is translated as CATSGTSDEETQYF. The chain uses TRBV24-1 and TRBJ2-5; 9 bases map to TRBD2. The CDR3 loop spans 14 amino acids. The V and J ends lost 5 bases and 3 bases, in that order; junction bases with no gene match: 3. CDR1 KGHDR and CDR2 SFDVKD come from the germline V gene.

Points on this clone: A junction boundary mismatches the germline segment, possibly from a read error. The V call is TRBV7-7, the J call TRBJ2-7; tentatively, D is TRBD1 (6 bases). The CDR3 is made up of 13 amino acids. Germline CDR1 and CDR2: SSHAT and FNYEAQ (reference sequence). The CDR3 region has the DNA TGTGCTAGCAGTTCAGGGGAACCGTACGAGCAGTACTTC. Protein sequence: CASSSGEPYEQYF.

This clone was seen once. The chain joins TRBV11-2 to TRBJ2-2; D possibly corresponds to TRBD2 (5 bases). Trimming removed 0 bases from V and 7 bases from J, with 6 bases in between. Germline V gene data show CDR1 as SGHAT and CDR2 as FQNNGV. This CDR3 is built from 13 residues. CDR3 DNA sequence: TGTGCCAGCAGCTTAGATCGGGGCGGGGAGCTGTTTTTT. This sequence encodes CASSLDRGGELFF.

This clone was recorded a few times. The chain has TRBV9 and TRBJ1-2; D call uncertain. The ends were cut back, 4 bases at V and 8 bases at J, with 21 bases in the middle. The CDR3 covers 15 residues. The germline V gene has CDR1 SGDLS and CDR2 YYNGEE. CDR3 region: CASSPETDPGRGYTF. The CDR3 bases are TGTGCCAGCAGCCCGGAGACCGATCCCGGAAGAGGCTACACCTTC.

V gene TRBV19 combines with J gene TRBJ2-2; D is undetermined. V gave up 1 base and J gave up 0 bases, with 9 bases separating them. This CDR3 is 16 amino acids long. Germline loops: CDR1 LNHDA, CDR2 SQIVND (reference sequence). CDR3 sequence: CASSIAGGTNTGELFF. CDR3 in DNA: TGTGCCAGTAGTATAGCTGGCGGAACGAACACCGGGGAGCTGTTTTTT.